This TCR beta chain was observed in a study of blood T cell repertoires in COVID-19 (TCRdb year 2020). For context, the study as a whole: Collaborator samples came from the United States, Italy and Spain and covered acute and convalescent phases of COVID-19. The material from the prospective study consisted of cDNA or gDNA derived from T cells, B-cell-depleted T cells, or PBMCs. Where HLA class I and class II types were available, the types were taken from metadata supplied by the sample provider, not from assay-based typing. A de-identified subject ID, COVID-19 status, age in years and sex were almost always included in the sample metadata. The repertoires were released in a freely available public database meant as a resource for research on the immune response to SARS-CoV-2. The samples were drawn from two sources: the first 160 participants of the ongoing ImmuneRACE study, and approximately 1,300 subjects contributed by 6 global collaborators. Deeply sampled blood TCRbeta repertoires from subjects exposed to, actively infected with, or recovered from COVID-19 were included in the dataset. Here is what the overall study found, with its caveats: How much clinical and demographic metadata was included differed by source and by participant, and the metadata was provided uncurated.

TCRbeta CDR3 regions were amplified from genomic DNA using the immunoSEQ Assay, a bias-controlled multiplex PCR. Per the original workflow: Nucleated cell counts per sample were estimated from amplification of reference gene primers within the assay. To quantify the absolute abundance of each unique TCRbeta CDR3 rearrangement, sequence reads were collapsed and filtered. Productive Simpson clonality was computed per sample as the square root of Simpson's diversity index over productive rearrangements. TCRdb holds this immuneACCESS table with in-frame rearrangements only. Some clones are missing; in checked studies, unresolved V genes explain under half, and the rest has no known cause. The DNA gave D and trimming, while V, J and clone size come from that table. Recorded for this sample are roughly 350,000 clones; 87% of them occurred a single time. The ten most abundant clones make up 8.5% to 12% of the sample.

The germline ends are 9 bases apart after V is trimmed by 1 base and J by 0 bases. As encoded in the germline V gene (reference sequence), CDR1 is SEHNR while CDR2 is FQNEAQ. The cysteine opens and the phenylalanine closes a CDR3 of 16 amino acids. Just the 48-base CDR3 DNA is kept, in frame starting at base 1. One collaborating source in Seattle enrolled patients during active infection and followed them longitudinally through the course of disease. Each collaborating institution followed its own protocols to collect whole blood in K2EDTA tubes. For TCRbeta analysis, collaborators shipped samples as frozen whole blood, isolated PBMCs, or DNA extracted from either of those sample types. Points on this clone: Its recognized antigen is unknown. Qualities for individual bases were not recorded, and no much larger clone is one base off.

Source material: peripheral blood. The origin of this receptor is a woman aged 25 to 45 with COVID-19, enrolled during active disease. Recombination linked TRBV7-9 to TRBJ1-4; matching of 5 bases hints at TRBD1 as the D gene. Read as DNA, the sequence is TGTGCCAGCAGCTTAGTCCAGGGAACAACTAATGAAAAACTGTTTTTT. Translation gives CASSLVQGTTNEKLFF.